The rows below give T cell receptor beta chains drawn from one sample of a study of blood T cells in healthy people across ages. TCRdb called the 5' RACE reads again in MiXCR, with one record for every CDR3 protein. This sample has approximately 1.5 million distinct CDR3 sequences, with around 36% found just once. The sequenced material came from blood. These receptor sequences come from a woman under 40 in good health. CDR3s include the opening cysteine and the closing phenylalanine or tryptophan. Fields, in order: clone size, CDR3 length, V gene, D gene, J gene, CDR3 protein, CDR3 DNA. The D gene is left open where the match is weak. Only part of the rows carry a size: once, few, many, or a class if the clone is expanded.

clone_size: -
cdr3_length: 16
v_call: TRBV5-4
d_call: TRBD1
j_call: TRBJ2-7
cdr3_aa: CASSFGTGLGSYEQYF
cdr3_nt: TGTGCCAGCAGCTTCGGGACAGGGTTAGGCTCCTACGAGCAGTACTTC

clone_size: -
cdr3_length: 14
v_call: TRBV6-1
d_call: -
j_call: TRBJ2-7
cdr3_aa: CASSGQGGIYEQYF
cdr3_nt: TGTGCCAGCAGTGGCCAGGGCGGAATCTACGAGCAGTACTTC

clone_size: few
cdr3_length: 15
v_call: TRBV12-3/TRBV12-4
d_call: TRBD1
j_call: TRBJ2-7
cdr3_aa: CASAFRTGGTYEQYF
cdr3_nt: TGTGCCAGCGCTTTCCGGACAGGGGGTACCTACGAGCAGTACTTC

clone_size: few
cdr3_length: 13
v_call: TRBV9
d_call: -
j_call: TRBJ1-6
cdr3_aa: CASSVEQNSPLHF
cdr3_nt: TGTGCCAGCAGCGTAGAGCAGAATTCACCCCTCCACTTT

clone_size: few
cdr3_length: 16
v_call: TRBV14
d_call: TRBD1
j_call: TRBJ2-1
cdr3_aa: CASSTGQGHSWNEQFF
cdr3_nt: TGTGCCAGCAGCACGGGACAGGGACATAGCTGGAATGAGCAGTTCTTC

clone_size: once
cdr3_length: 15
v_call: TRBV7-2
d_call: -
j_call: TRBJ2-5
cdr3_aa: CASSLVGARQETRYF
cdr3_nt: TGTGCCAGCAGCTTAGTAGGCGCCAGGCAAGAGACCCGGTACTTC

clone_size: few
cdr3_length: 16
v_call: TRBV6-5
d_call: -
j_call: TRBJ2-7
cdr3_aa: CASSTSGANDIYEQYF
cdr3_nt: TGTGCCAGCAGTACCTCAGGGGCGAACGATATCTACGAGCAGTACTTC

clone_size: -
cdr3_length: 14
v_call: TRBV6-1
d_call: TRBD2
j_call: TRBJ2-1
cdr3_aa: CASRPGTSGGEQFF
cdr3_nt: TGTGCCAGCAGGCCCGGGACTAGCGGGGGGGAGCAGTTCTTC

clone_size: -
cdr3_length: 15
v_call: TRBV5-1
d_call: TRBD1
j_call: TRBJ1-2
cdr3_aa: CASSPGTGVPNGYTF
cdr3_nt: TGCGCCAGCAGCCCCGGGACAGGGGTTCCAAATGGCTACACCTTC

clone_size: -
cdr3_length: 16
v_call: TRBV5-1
d_call: TRBD2
j_call: TRBJ2-1
cdr3_aa: CASSLGGGSGSDEQFF
cdr3_nt: TGCGCCAGCAGCTTGGGGGGGGGTAGCGGGAGCGATGAGCAGTTCTTC

clone_size: once
cdr3_length: 14
v_call: TRBV6-2/TRBV6-3
d_call: -
j_call: TRBJ2-5
cdr3_aa: CASSPGPGRETQYF
cdr3_nt: TGTGCCAGCAGTCCCGGGCCAGGAAGAGAGACCCAGTACTTC

clone_size: -
cdr3_length: 14
v_call: TRBV11-2
d_call: -
j_call: TRBJ2-1
cdr3_aa: CASSLGSTYNEQFF
cdr3_nt: TGTGCCAGCAGCCTCGGGAGTACCTACAATGAGCAGTTCTTC

clone_size: -
cdr3_length: 15
v_call: TRBV3-1
d_call: -
j_call: TRBJ2-5
cdr3_aa: CASSQVGRAGETQYF
cdr3_nt: TGTGCCAGCAGCCAAGTAGGCAGGGCTGGAGAGACCCAGTACTTC

clone_size: many
cdr3_length: 13
v_call: TRBV5-1
d_call: -
j_call: TRBJ2-7
cdr3_aa: CASKTDRTYEQYF
cdr3_nt: TGCGCCAGCAAGACAGACCGTACCTACGAGCAGTACTTC

clone_size: -
cdr3_length: 14
v_call: TRBV27
d_call: -
j_call: TRBJ1-5
cdr3_aa: CASRTISPGQPQHF
cdr3_nt: TGTGCCAGCAGAACCATCTCCCCGGGTCAGCCCCAGCATTTT

clone_size: once
cdr3_length: 16
v_call: TRBV6-6
d_call: -
j_call: TRBJ2-3
cdr3_aa: CASSPRNLASADTQYF
cdr3_nt: TGTGCCAGCAGCCCCCGAAACCTTGCTAGCGCAGATACGCAGTATTTT

clone_size: few
cdr3_length: 15
v_call: TRBV9
d_call: -
j_call: TRBJ2-6
cdr3_aa: CASSEISSGANVLTF
cdr3_nt: TGTGCCAGCAGCGAGATATCCTCTGGGGCCAACGTCCTGACTTTC

clone_size: few
cdr3_length: 12
v_call: TRBV29-1
d_call: -
j_call: TRBJ2-1
cdr3_aa: CSISRSYNEQFF
cdr3_nt: TGCAGTATCTCTCGGTCCTACAATGAGCAGTTCTTC

clone_size: few
cdr3_length: 18
v_call: TRBV6-2/TRBV6-3
d_call: TRBD2
j_call: TRBJ2-7
cdr3_aa: CASSGPLAGVGNSYEQYF
cdr3_nt: TGTGCCAGCAGCGGACCACTAGCGGGAGTCGGAAACTCCTACGAGCAGTACTTC

clone_size: -
cdr3_length: 16
v_call: TRBV27
d_call: -
j_call: TRBJ1-1
cdr3_aa: CASSLSGMSVNTEAFF
cdr3_nt: TGTGCCAGCAGTTTATCTGGGATGTCTGTGAACACTGAAGCTTTCTTT

clone_size: -
cdr3_length: 21
v_call: TRBV20-1
d_call: TRBD2
j_call: TRBJ2-3
cdr3_aa: CSAVDYGLAGGHETSTDTQYF
cdr3_nt: TGCAGTGCAGTCGACTACGGCCTAGCGGGGGGGCACGAGACTAGCACAGATACGCAGTATTTT

clone_size: few
cdr3_length: 14
v_call: TRBV12-5
d_call: -
j_call: TRBJ2-1
cdr3_aa: CASGLAEGVYEQFF
cdr3_nt: TGTGCTAGTGGTTTGGCGGAAGGAGTGTATGAGCAGTTCTTC

clone_size: few
cdr3_length: 14
v_call: TRBV18
d_call: TRBD1
j_call: TRBJ2-7
cdr3_aa: CASSLGQEIYEQYF
cdr3_nt: TGTGCCAGCTCACTCGGACAGGAGATCTACGAGCAGTACTTC

clone_size: -
cdr3_length: 15
v_call: TRBV12-3/TRBV12-4
d_call: TRBD2
j_call: TRBJ2-1
cdr3_aa: CASSLSRETYNEQFF
cdr3_nt: TGTGCCAGCAGTTTATCGCGGGAGACCTACAATGAGCAGTTCTTC

clone_size: few
cdr3_length: 11
v_call: TRBV20-1
d_call: TRBD1
j_call: TRBJ1-1
cdr3_aa: CSEGKGQEAFF
cdr3_nt: TGCAGTGAAGGAAAGGGACAGGAAGCTTTCTTT

clone_size: -
cdr3_length: 17
v_call: TRBV28
d_call: TRBD1
j_call: TRBJ2-7
cdr3_aa: CASSLERTGTGMDEQYF
cdr3_nt: TGTGCCAGCAGTTTGGAACGAACCGGGACAGGAATGGACGAGCAGTACTTC

clone_size: -
cdr3_length: 13
v_call: TRBV12-5
d_call: -
j_call: TRBJ2-3
cdr3_aa: CASGPAGTDTQYF
cdr3_nt: TGTGCTAGTGGGCCCGCCGGCACAGATACGCAGTATTTT

clone_size: few
cdr3_length: 12
v_call: TRBV6-2/TRBV6-3
d_call: -
j_call: TRBJ2-7
cdr3_aa: CASRQLAVEQYF
cdr3_nt: TGTGCCAGCAGACAGTTGGCGGTCGAGCAGTACTTC

clone_size: -
cdr3_length: 14
v_call: TRBV29-1
d_call: TRBD1
j_call: TRBJ1-2
cdr3_aa: CSAPVHGQVLGYTF
cdr3_nt: TGCAGCGCCCCGGTTCACGGACAGGTCTTGGGCTACACCTTC

clone_size: few
cdr3_length: 15
v_call: TRBV7-8
d_call: TRBD1
j_call: TRBJ2-1
cdr3_aa: CASSFGQVGANEQFF
cdr3_nt: TGTGCCAGCAGCTTTGGACAGGTTGGTGCCAATGAGCAGTTCTTC

clone_size: few
cdr3_length: 15
v_call: TRBV5-6
d_call: TRBD1
j_call: TRBJ2-7
cdr3_aa: CASTAAWTGTYEQYF
cdr3_nt: TGTGCCAGCACCGCCGCTTGGACAGGGACCTACGAGCAGTACTTC

clone_size: -
cdr3_length: 14
v_call: TRBV27
d_call: -
j_call: TRBJ2-7
cdr3_aa: CASSPRFAIYEQYF
cdr3_nt: TGTGCCAGCAGTCCCCGGTTTGCTATTTACGAGCAGTACTTC

clone_size: -
cdr3_length: 16
v_call: TRBV2
d_call: -
j_call: TRBJ2-5
cdr3_aa: CASSEGEEVLWETQYF
cdr3_nt: TGTGCCAGCAGTGAAGGAGAGGAGGTCCTCTGGGAGACCCAGTACTTC

clone_size: few
cdr3_length: 12
v_call: TRBV9
d_call: TRBD1
j_call: TRBJ1-2
cdr3_aa: CASSTGTGGYTF
cdr3_nt: TGTGCCAGCAGCACCGGGACAGGGGGCTACACCTTC

clone_size: -
cdr3_length: 13
v_call: TRBV27
d_call: TRBD1
j_call: TRBJ1-2
cdr3_aa: CASSPQGPHGYTF
cdr3_nt: TGTGCCAGCAGTCCACAGGGGCCGCATGGCTACACCTTC

clone_size: -
cdr3_length: 15
v_call: TRBV6-2/TRBV6-3
d_call: TRBD2
j_call: TRBJ2-3
cdr3_aa: CASSYLAEGTDTQYF
cdr3_nt: TGTGCCAGCAGTTATCTAGCGGAGGGTACAGATACGCAGTATTTT

clone_size: -
cdr3_length: 19
v_call: TRBV20-1
d_call: -
j_call: TRBJ2-3
cdr3_aa: CSARDPRVPRGLSGDTHYF
cdr3_nt: TGCAGTGCTAGAGACCCGCGTGTACCGCGGGGCCTATCAGGGGATACGCATTATTTT

clone_size: -
cdr3_length: 12
v_call: TRBV6-6
d_call: -
j_call: TRBJ1-4
cdr3_aa: CASRSTGKGLFF
cdr3_nt: TGTGCCAGCAGATCCACAGGGAAGGGCCTGTTTTTT

clone_size: many
cdr3_length: 17
v_call: TRBV4-1
d_call: TRBD1
j_call: TRBJ1-5
cdr3_aa: CASSQDRGDRAIQPQHF
cdr3_nt: TGCGCCAGCAGCCAAGATAGGGGCGACAGGGCAATTCAGCCCCAGCATTTT

clone_size: -
cdr3_length: 16
v_call: TRBV3-1
d_call: TRBD1
j_call: TRBJ2-7
cdr3_aa: CASRQGAGTGDHEQYF
cdr3_nt: TGTGCCAGCAGGCAAGGGGCCGGGACAGGGGACCACGAGCAGTACTTC

clone_size: few
cdr3_length: 14
v_call: TRBV18
d_call: -
j_call: TRBJ2-1
cdr3_aa: CASSPLQDVNEQFF
cdr3_nt: TGTGCCAGCTCACCACTCCAGGACGTCAATGAGCAGTTCTTC

clone_size: few
cdr3_length: 14
v_call: TRBV9
d_call: -
j_call: TRBJ1-1
cdr3_aa: CASSVGPEGTEAFF
cdr3_nt: TGTGCCAGCAGCGTGGGCCCAGAGGGTACTGAAGCTTTCTTT

clone_size: -
cdr3_length: 16
v_call: TRBV12-3/TRBV12-4
d_call: TRBD2
j_call: TRBJ2-2
cdr3_aa: CASSFKVAGIGGELFF
cdr3_nt: TGTGCCAGCAGTTTTAAGGTAGCGGGAATCGGCGGGGAGCTGTTTTTT

clone_size: few
cdr3_length: 15
v_call: TRBV24-1
d_call: TRBD1
j_call: TRBJ2-5
cdr3_aa: CATSDSSGGQETQYF
cdr3_nt: TGTGCCACCAGTGATTCCTCAGGGGGCCAAGAGACCCAGTACTTC

clone_size: few
cdr3_length: 18
v_call: TRBV5-6
d_call: TRBD2
j_call: TRBJ2-5
cdr3_aa: CASSLGATSGGFQETQYF
cdr3_nt: TGTGCCAGCAGCTTGGGCGCGACTAGCGGGGGGTTCCAAGAGACCCAGTACTTC

clone_size: -
cdr3_length: 17
v_call: TRBV15
d_call: -
j_call: TRBJ2-6
cdr3_aa: CATSRLKGGSGANVLTF
cdr3_nt: TGTGCCACCAGCAGACTAAAAGGTGGCTCTGGGGCCAACGTCCTGACTTTC

clone_size: -
cdr3_length: 12
v_call: TRBV29-1
d_call: -
j_call: TRBJ2-7
cdr3_aa: CSVVYSSYEQYF
cdr3_nt: TGCAGCGTTGTGTATAGCTCCTACGAGCAGTACTTC

clone_size: few
cdr3_length: 14
v_call: TRBV20-1
d_call: -
j_call: TRBJ2-3
cdr3_aa: CSARSGVGTDTQYF
cdr3_nt: TGCAGTGCTAGGTCCGGGGTGGGCACAGATACGCAGTATTTT